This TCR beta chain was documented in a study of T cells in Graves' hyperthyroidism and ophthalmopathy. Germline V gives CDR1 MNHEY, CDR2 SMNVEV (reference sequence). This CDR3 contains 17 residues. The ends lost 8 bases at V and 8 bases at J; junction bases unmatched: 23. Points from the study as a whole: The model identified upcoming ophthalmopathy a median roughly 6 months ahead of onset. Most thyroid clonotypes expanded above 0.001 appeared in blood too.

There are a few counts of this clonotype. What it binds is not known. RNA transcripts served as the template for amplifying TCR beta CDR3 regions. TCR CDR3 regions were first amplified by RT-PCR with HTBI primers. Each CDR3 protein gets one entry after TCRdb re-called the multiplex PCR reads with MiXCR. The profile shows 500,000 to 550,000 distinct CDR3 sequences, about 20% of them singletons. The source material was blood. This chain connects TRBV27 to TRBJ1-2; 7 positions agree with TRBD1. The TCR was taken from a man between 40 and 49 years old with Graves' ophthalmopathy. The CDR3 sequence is CASSRGDSTGSITGYTF. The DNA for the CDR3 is TGTGCCAGCTCTAGAGGGGACAGCACGGGGAGTATCACAGGCTACACCTTC.